These 19 T cell receptor beta chains share one sample of origin, sequenced in a study of blood T cell repertoires in COVID-19. Produced via immunoSEQ multiplex PCR; TCRdb's table is partial and in-frame only. The table shows approximately 270,000 clones, with about nine tenths occurring only once. The sequenced sample consisted of peripheral blood. The receptors stem from a woman in her twenties or thirties with COVID-19, enrolled during active disease.

The chain carries TRBV9 and TRBJ2-1, with 9 nucleotides matching TRBD2. The CDR3 consists of 16 residues. V shed 1 base, J shed 2 bases, and the junction held 4 bases outside the gene matches. Per the germline V gene, CDR1 is SGDLS and CDR2 is YYNGEE. CDR3 sequence reads: CASSVFSGSTYNEQFF. CDR3 nucleotide sequence: TGTGCCAGCAGCGTATTTAGCGGGAGTACCTACAATGAGCAGTTCTTC.

The rearrangement links TRBV2 to TRBJ2-1, with 7 bases aligning to TRBD2. Germline V gives CDR1 SNHLY, CDR2 FYNNEI. V shed 6 bases, J shed 4 bases, and the junction held 6 bases outside the gene matches. This CDR3 is built from 14 residues. The CDR3 DNA reads as TGTGCCAGCAGGGCTAGCGGAGAATACAATGAGCAGTTCTTC. Translated: CASRASGEYNEQFF.

This clone occurred once. This chain joins TRBV9 and TRBJ1-2; D gene uncertain. V lost 4 bases and J 7 bases, leaving 11 bases between the germline ends. This CDR3 region has 12 residues. Germline CDR1 and CDR2: SGDLS and YYNGEE. The CDR3 DNA follows: TGTGCCAGCAGCCAGCGGGTCGGTGGCTACACCTTC. Protein: CASSQRVGGYTF.

The chain is built from TRBV10-3 and TRBJ2-2; 7 bases align to TRBD2. Germline loops: CDR1 ENHRY, CDR2 SYGVKD. Trimming at V came to 8 bases and at J to 0 bases, leaving 3 bases not matched to a gene. CDR3 length equals 14 residues. CDR3 DNA: TGTGCCATCCCTAGCGGTTCGAACACCGGGGAGCTGTTTTTT. Translated, it gives CAIPSGSNTGELFF.

V and J are TRBV11-2 and TRBJ2-5; no definite D call. Looked up from germline, CDR1 is SGHAT and CDR2 is FQNNGV. Trimming shortened V by 1 base and J by 2 bases, and 14 bases separated the two germline ends. The CDR3 has 16 residues. CDR3 sequence: CASSLVFGSTQETQYF. CDR3 DNA sequence: TGTGCCAGCAGCTTAGTTTTTGGCAGTACACAAGAGACCCAGTACTTC.

A word on this clone: Other DNA sequences in this specimen translate into the identical CDR3. V usage is TRBV6-2 or TRBV6-3 and J usage is TRBJ2-5, with unresolved D. V was clipped by 0 bases and J by 5 bases, with 4 bases between them. Germline V CDR1 and CDR2: MNHEY, SVGEGT. CDR3 length equals 12 residues. CDR3 DNA sequence: TGTGCCAGCAGTTACTCGAGGGAGACCCAGTACTTC. Translating gives CASSYSRETQYF.

The rearrangement links TRBV27 to TRBJ1-3; perhaps TRBD1 as D (5 bases). Germline CDR1 reads MNHEY; CDR2 reads SMNVEV (reference sequence). Trimming stripped 8 bases from V and 0 bases from J, with 17 bases between. This CDR3 has 16 amino acids. The CDR3 DNA reads as TGTGCCAGCCCACGGGCAGGGCGCTTCTCTGGAAACACCATATATTTT. It is translated as CASPRAGRFSGNTIYF.

This clone was seen once. This sequence joins TRBV5-1 and TRBJ1-1, with D tentatively TRBD1 (5 bases). CDR1 and CDR2 (germline): SGHRS, YFSETQ. The CDR3 runs to 14 residues. V was cut by 0 bases and J by 4 bases, with 10 bases left in between. CDR3 DNA: TGCGCCAGCAGCTTGGTGGACAAAGGCACTGAAGCTTTCTTT. Its translation: CASSLVDKGTEAFF.

This chain's CDR3 is CASSLTSGSQNEQYV. The CDR3 region has the DNA TGTGCCAGTAGTCTAACTAGCGGGAGTCAGAACGAGCAGTACGTC. This chain uses TRBV19 with TRBJ2-7; 11 bases align to TRBD2. In germline, CDR1 is LNHDA, CDR2 SQIVND (reference sequence). CDR3 size: 15 residues. V gave up 5 bases and J gave up 5 bases; unmatched junction bases: 8.

V usage is TRBV7-2 and J usage is TRBJ1-1; 8 nucleotides line up with TRBD1. The length of the CDR3 is 14 residues. The J segment lost 11 bases and the V segment lost 1 base, leaving 9 bases of the junction unmatched. Looked up from germline, CDR1 is SGHTA and CDR2 is FQGNSA. The chain's CDR3 is CASSLVRQGAGAFF. CDR3 nucleotide sequence: TGTGCCAGCAGCTTAGTTCGGCAGGGGGCCGGGGCTTTCTTT.

The chain combines TRBV15 with TRBJ2-3, with 7 positions matching TRBD2. The CDR3 extends over 14 amino acids. The J segment lost 5 bases and the V segment lost 3 bases, leaving 5 bases of the junction unmatched. Germline V lookup: CDR1 LNHNV, CDR2 YYDKDF (reference sequence). This CDR3 is CATSSGGTGDTQYF. The CDR3, as DNA: TGTGCCACCAGCAGCGGGGGGACCGGAGATACGCAGTATTTT.

This clone was seen a single time. The V and J genes are TRBV3-1 (or the pseudogene TRBV3-2) and TRBJ2-3; D gene ambiguous. CDR1 is LGHDT, CDR2 YNNKEL, per germline (reference sequence). Trimming left V 1 base short and J 5 bases short, with 4 bases between. This CDR3 has 12 amino acids. CDR3 loop: CASSQVVDTQYF. CDR3 DNA sequence: TGTGCCAGCAGCCAAGTAGTAGATACGCAGTATTTT.

This chain connects TRBV6-6 to TRBJ2-7; no firm D call. V dropped 2 bases and J dropped 0 bases, with 5 bases sitting between them. Germline CDR1 MNHNY, CDR2 SVGAGI (reference sequence). The CDR3 has 13 amino acids. The CDR3 loop reads CASSYASSYEQYV. Here the CDR3 DNA reads TGTGCCAGCAGTTACGCCAGCTCCTACGAGCAGTACGTC.

The V gene is TRBV10-3, the J gene TRBJ2-3, with 7 nucleotides matching TRBD1. CDR3 length: 13 amino acids. Trimming took 8 bases from V and 6 from J; bases not matched to a gene: 8. Germline V gene lookup returns CDR1 ENHRY and CDR2 SYGVKD. The CDR3, as DNA: TGTGCCATCGCGGGCCCCAGGGGGGATACGCAGTATTTT. Protein sequence: CAIAGPRGDTQYF.

This rearrangement joins TRBV6-5 to TRBJ1-2, with 8 bases aligning to TRBD1. CDR1 is MNHEY and CDR2 is SVGAGI in the germline V gene. The ends lost 9 bases at V and 4 bases at J; junction bases unmatched: 10. The CDR3 extends over 14 amino acids. The CDR3 reads CASSSGQDSYGYTF. The DNA of the CDR3 is TGTGCCAGTTCCTCGGGACAGGACTCCTATGGCTACACCTTC.

V and J are TRBV7-9 and TRBJ2-1; 9 positions agree with TRBD1. V was clipped by 5 bases and J by 4 bases; unmatched bases: 6. Germline CDR1 reads SEHNR; CDR2 reads FQNEAQ (reference sequence). This CDR3 is built from 15 residues. CDR3 amino acids: CASSEGQGFYNEQFF. CDR3 bases: TGTGCCAGCAGCGAGGGACAGGGCTTTTACAATGAGCAGTTCTTC.

The chain recombines TRBV6-5 with TRBJ1-6; no definite D call. Germline V lookup: CDR1 MNHEY, CDR2 SVGAGI. Trimming removed 2 bases from V and 10 bases from J, with 12 bases in between. The CDR3 loop spans 14 amino acids. CDR3 bases: TGTGCCAGCAGTTACGGACGGGGAACCTCACCCCTCCACTTT. Its protein product is CASSYGRGTSPLHF.

The genes are TRBV4-3 and TRBJ1-2; possible D gene TRBD1, 5 bases. Trimming removed 0 bases from V and 8 bases from J, with 10 bases in between. The CDR3 sequence is 13 residues long. Germline V lookup: CDR1 LGHNA, CDR2 YSLEER. For the CDR3, the DNA is TGCGCCAGCAGCCAAGATTTGGGGGGAGGCTACACCTTC. Translating gives CASSQDLGGGYTF.

The genes are TRBV19 and TRBJ1-5, with unresolved D. CDR1 is LNHDA, CDR2 SQIVND, per germline (reference sequence). CDR3 length: 15 residues. Trimming took 0 bases from V and 5 from J, leaving 11 bases between them. DNA of the CDR3: TGTGCCAGTAGTATAGAACCGGGTCCCTATCAGCCCCAGCATTTT. It encodes CASSIEPGPYQPQHF.